What follows are 17 T cell receptor beta chains derived from one specimen sequenced in a study of blood T cells in healthy people across ages. Using a J-beta primer mix together with a sample-barcoded 5' primer, a second PCR was run for 7 to 11 cycles. Each CDR3 protein gets one entry after TCRdb re-called the 5' RACE reads with MiXCR. The sample holds fewer than 950,000 distinct CDR3 sequences, 30% to 45% seen once. Source material: blood. Source of these receptors: a man younger than 35 in good health.

This clonotype has at least ten counts. J is TRBJ2-1 and V is TRBV12-3 or TRBV12-4, with 7 bases that match TRBD2. V lost 4 bases, J lost 2 bases, and 2 bases stayed unmatched. The CDR3 runs to 14 residues. For the CDR3, the DNA is TGTGCCAGCAGTTCCGGGACTACCTACAATGAGCAGTTCTTC. Encoded protein: CASSSGTTYNEQFF.

The rearrangement joins TRBV18 to TRBJ1-1; possibly TRBD1 for D (6 bases). CDR1 and CDR2 from the germline V gene are KGHSH and LQKENI. V was trimmed by 1 base and J by 3 bases, leaving 21 bases between them. The CDR3 is made up of 18 amino acids. The CDR3 DNA is TGTGCCAGCTCACCACGGTCTGCCCGACCGGGGGGCCACACTGAAGCTTTCTTT. Translation: CASSPRSARPGGHTEAFF.

The chain employs TRBV5-5 and TRBJ2-3; D is uncertain. CDR3 length: 13 amino acids. Germline V gene data show CDR1 as SGHKS and CDR2 as YYEKEE (reference sequence). V dropped 4 bases and J dropped 2 bases, with 8 bases sitting between them. The CDR3 protein is CASSVFATDTQYF. The CDR3 coding sequence is TGTGCCAGCAGCGTGTTTGCCACAGATACGCAGTATTTT.

This clonotype was picked up a small number of times. The chain joins TRBV7-3 to TRBJ2-1; TRBD2 matches 9 bases. Germline CDR1 reads SGHTA; CDR2 reads FQGTGA. V lost 2 bases and J lost 6; bases outside the gene matches: 5. The CDR3 contains 15 residues. CDR3 amino acids: CASSLLRGGLNEQFF. Here the CDR3 DNA reads TGTGCCAGCAGCTTACTGCGGGGGGGCCTCAATGAGCAGTTCTTC.

CDR3 sequence (DNA): TGTGCCACCAGCAGAGATAGGGGGCCGGTCTCTGAGTACTTC. Protein sequence: CATSRDRGPVSEYF. The chain combines TRBV15 with TRBJ2-5; TRBD1 agrees at 7 bases. The V segment lost 0 bases and the J segment 12 bases; nucleotides outside the gene matches: 10. CDR3 size: 14 residues. Germline V lookup: CDR1 LNHNV, CDR2 YYDKDF (reference sequence).

The CDR3 is CASSPSSGRPYNEQYF. The CDR3 DNA reads TGTGCCAGTAGCCCTTCCAGCGGACGGCCCTACAATGAGCAGTACTTC. The chain employs TRBV19 and TRBJ2-1, with TRBD2 as a possible D gene (5 bases). The J call is doubtful: the DNA matches TRBJ2-7 better. There are 16 residues in the CDR3. Germline assignment: CDR1 LNHDA and CDR2 SQIVND (reference sequence).

This clonotype was found many times. The chain combines TRBV6-2 or TRBV6-3 with TRBJ1-2; D is unresolved. Germline CDR1 MNHEY, CDR2 SVGEGT. The CDR3 runs 15 residues. V gave up 5 bases and J gave up 4 bases, with 17 bases separating them. The DNA for the CDR3 is TGTGCCAGCAGTATACAGAGTTCTACATTCTATGGCTACACCTTC. It translates to CASSIQSSTFYGYTF.

V gene TRBV5-1 combines with J gene TRBJ1-1, with 7 bases fitting TRBD1. The junction had 8 bases not matched to a gene; V was cut back by 0 bases and J by 0 bases. The CDR3 is 17 residues long. The germline CDR1 and CDR2 sequences are SGHRS and YFSETQ. This chain's CDR3 is CASSLGSIRGLNTEAFF. The CDR3 bases are TGCGCCAGCAGCTTGGGCTCTATCAGGGGGTTGAACACTGAAGCTTTCTTT.

This clonotype has more than one count but fewer than ten. The chain uses TRBV20-1 and TRBJ2-1, with 7 bases identical to TRBD1. The ends lost 1 base at V and 1 base at J; junction bases unmatched: 7. The CDR3 has 16 residues. CDR1 DFQATT and CDR2 SNEGSKA come from the germline V gene (reference sequence). CDR3 amino acids: CSARGPHRGSYNEQFF. Here the CDR3 DNA reads TGCAGTGCTAGAGGTCCCCACAGGGGTTCCTACAATGAGCAGTTCTTC.

This clonotype was counted only a few times. The gene calls are TRBV20-1 and TRBJ2-7, with a possible D match to TRBD1 (6 bases). V was cut by 6 bases and J by 1 base, with 16 bases left in between. The CDR3 runs to 14 residues. Germline V CDR1 and CDR2: DFQATT, SNEGSKA (reference sequence). Here the CDR3 reads CSATLRQVSYEQYF. CDR3 in DNA: TGCAGTGCGACCCTCAGACAGGTATCCTACGAGCAGTACTTC.

As concerns this clonotype: A much larger clone is a single base away; this may be a read error. V usage is TRBV12-3 or TRBV12-4 and J usage is TRBJ2-7; D call uncertain. CDR3 length: 12 residues. The CDR3 spells CASRLVWGEQYF. The CDR3 DNA sequence: TGTGCCAGCAGGTTAGTATGGGGCGAGCAGTACTTC.

To note about this clonotype: A single base separates this from a much larger clone, so it may be a read error. This chain joins TRBV29-1 and TRBJ2-1; D unresolved. V lost 7 bases and J lost 9, with 22 bases in between. From germline, CDR1 is SQVTM and CDR2 ANQGSEA. This CDR3 has 14 residues. Here the CDR3 reads CSALLRPKHSEQFF. The CDR3 DNA is TGCAGCGCCCTACTCAGACCTAAACACAGTGAGCAGTTCTTC.

The chain carries TRBV2 and TRBJ1-1; D is unresolved. V lost 3 bases, J lost 10 bases, and 9 bases lay in between. The CDR3 has 11 amino acids. Germline CDR1 and CDR2: SNHLY and FYNNEI. The CDR3 sequence: CASSEFGAAFF. The CDR3 nucleotides are TGTGCCAGCAGTGAGTTCGGTGCAGCTTTCTTT.

The genes are TRBV2 and TRBJ1-2; D unclear. CDR3 length: 15 residues. The V end lost 2 bases, the J end lost 4 bases, and 14 bases lay between the germline ends. From germline, CDR1 is SNHLY and CDR2 FYNNEI. The chain's CDR3 is CASSERPEPGYGYTF. CDR3 sequence (DNA): TGTGCCAGCAGTGAACGCCCGGAGCCCGGCTATGGCTACACCTTC.

This clonotype has more than one count but fewer than ten. The J gene is TRBJ1-2, the V gene TRBV29-1, with D perhaps matching TRBD1 (6 bases). The length of the CDR3 is 11 residues. Trimming removed 7 bases at V and 7 bases at J, with 13 bases between. Germline CDR1 SQVTM, CDR2 ANQGSEA. CDR3 nucleotides: TGCAGCGGTGATCAGGACAGTGGCTACACCTTC. Protein product: CSGDQDSGYTF.

The J gene is TRBJ1-2, the V gene TRBV3-1; D uncertain. V gave up 4 bases and J gave up 4 bases, with 16 bases separating them. Germline V lookup: CDR1 LGHDT, CDR2 YNNKEL (reference sequence). The CDR3 extends over 15 amino acids. The CDR3 loop is CASSRKGGQSYGYTF. The CDR3 region has the DNA TGTGCCAGCAGCCGCAAAGGCGGGCAGTCCTATGGCTACACCTTC. Full variable domain (rest looked up from reference TRBV3-1 and TRBJ1-2): DTAVSQTPKYLVTQMGNDKSIKCEQNLGHDTMYWYKQDSKKFLKIMFSYNNKELIINETVPNRFSPKSPDKAHLNLHINSLELGDSAVYFCASSRKGGQSYGYTFGSGTRLTVV.

This clonotype was seen ten or more times. The rearrangement links TRBV19 to TRBJ2-7, with a possible D match to TRBD1 (5 bases). V was cut by 4 bases and J by 2 bases, with 9 bases left in between. The CDR3 spans 13 residues. The germline V gene encodes CDR1 LNHDA and CDR2 SQIVND (reference sequence). The DNA for the CDR3 is TGTGCCAGTAGTAAGCAGGGAACCTACGAGCAGTACTTC. Its translation is CASSKQGTYEQYF.